The next 22 T cell receptor beta chains were all read from a single sample in a study of PD-1 blockade in mismatch repair-deficient tumors. The method was immunoSEQ multiplex PCR; TCRdb's version includes in-frame clones alone and lacks a portion of them. The repertoire holds roughly 130,000 clones, with about 90% as singletons. Sequenced here: peripheral blood, sampled 70 to 73 weeks after starting pembrolizumab. All receptors derive from an adult with mismatch repair-deficient cancer.

The sample holds one count of this clone. The genes are TRBV7-8 and TRBJ2-1; 12 positions agree with TRBD2. The ends lost 2 bases at V and 6 bases at J; junction bases unmatched: 11. CDR1 is SGHVS and CDR2 is FQNEAQ in the germline V gene. The CDR3 consists of 18 residues. CDR3 amino acids: CASSLRTTSGSGFNEQFF. CDR3 bases: TGTGCCAGCAGCTTAAGGACGACTAGCGGGAGTGGTTTCAATGAGCAGTTCTTC.

The CDR3 is CASSQDYTGTSGWRAYEQYF. In DNA, the CDR3 is TGTGCCAGCAGCCAAGATTATACGGGCACTAGCGGGTGGCGGGCCTACGAGCAGTACTTC. This chain joins TRBV14 and TRBJ2-7, with 9 bases matching TRBD2. After removal of 0 bases from V and 2 bases from J, the junction contained 17 bases not matched to a gene. The length of the CDR3 is 20 residues. CDR1 and CDR2 (germline): SGHDN, FVKESK.

V is TRBV6-1 and J is TRBJ2-2; TRBD1 or TRBD2 may be the D gene (5 bases each). Germline V CDR1 and CDR2: MNHNS, SASEGT. The V gene lost 0 bases and the J gene lost 3 bases, with 11 bases spanning the gap. The CDR3 runs to 16 residues. The CDR3: CASSEAWGLHTGELFF. DNA for the CDR3: TGTGCCAGCAGTGAAGCTTGGGGGTTGCACACCGGGGAGCTGTTTTTT.

CDR3 DNA: TGTGCCAGCAGCTTAGCCGGGACAGGGCGTGAGCAGTTCTTC. Its translation is CASSLAGTGREQFF. The V call is TRBV11-2, the J call TRBJ2-1; the match to TRBD1 covers 9 bases. Germline V gives CDR1 SGHAT, CDR2 FQNNGV. The length of the CDR3 is 14 residues. Trimming removed 1 base from V and 9 bases from J; junction bases left unmatched: 4.

The table lists this clone with a count of one. The rearrangement uses TRBV4-3 and TRBJ2-2, with D possibly being TRBD2 (8 bases). Trimming shortened V by 3 bases and J by 1 base, and 30 bases separated the two germline ends. Germline loops: CDR1 LGHNA, CDR2 YSLEER. CDR3 size: 22 residues. The CDR3 region is CASSQPSTGPELAELNTGELFF. The CDR3 coding sequence is TGCGCCAGCAGCCAGCCGTCGACAGGGCCCGAACTAGCGGAATTGAACACCGGGGAGCTGTTTTTT.

As DNA, the CDR3 is TGTGCCAGCAGTTACTCGGGCAGAATTGTAGATACGCAGTATTTT. It yields the protein CASSYSGRIVDTQYF. The chain employs TRBV6-6 and TRBJ2-3; D remains unclear. The germline CDR1 and CDR2 sequences are MNHNY and SVGAGI (reference sequence). The length of the CDR3 is 15 residues. The V end was cut by 0 bases, the J end by 5 bases, with 12 bases between.

The rearrangement joins TRBV18 to TRBJ2-7; D not certain. The germline V and J ends were trimmed by 6 bases and 0 bases, with 12 bases remaining between them. This CDR3 contains 14 residues. Germline V gene lookup returns CDR1 KGHSH and CDR2 LQKENI. The CDR3 here is CASSHGWGSYEQYF. The DNA of the CDR3 is TGTGCCAGCTCTCACGGGTGGGGCTCCTACGAGCAGTACTTC.

The rearrangement uses TRBV28 and TRBJ1-5, with D unclear. CDR3 size: 15 residues. Germline loops: CDR1 MDHEN, CDR2 SYDVKM. V was shortened by 3 bases and J by 5 bases, with 14 bases between the two germline ends. In DNA form, the CDR3 reads TGTGCCAGCAGTTTTCTACCCCAAGGCGATCAGCCCCAGCATTTT. Its protein is CASSFLPQGDQPQHF.

This clone has just one count. The CDR3 DNA reads TGTGCCAGCAGCGCCCCCCAGGGGATACTCCAAGAGACCCAGTACTTC. The encoded protein is CASSAPQGILQETQYF. The chain carries TRBV7-9 and TRBJ2-5; D perhaps matches TRBD1 (6 bases). This CDR3 region has 16 residues. The V gene's germline CDR1 is SEHNR and CDR2 FQNEAQ (reference sequence). The V and J ends lost 5 bases and 1 base respectively, with 17 bases between them.

The V and J genes are TRBV15 and TRBJ2-1, with 7 nucleotides matching TRBD2. V lost 3 bases to trimming and J lost 4 bases; unmatched junction nucleotides: 9. The CDR3 consists of 16 residues. The germline V gene has CDR1 LNHNV and CDR2 YYDKDF (reference sequence). In DNA, the CDR3 is TGTGCCACCAGCAGGGGGAAGACTAGCAGTTACAATGAGCAGTTCTTC. It codes for CATSRGKTSSYNEQFF.

The chain has TRBV28 and TRBJ2-5, with 8 bases identical to TRBD1. This CDR3 has 15 amino acids. V dropped 8 bases and J dropped 2; count of bases not matched to a gene: 10. Germline CDR1 MDHEN, CDR2 SYDVKM. In nucleotides, the CDR3 is TGTGCCAGCCTACCCCCGGGACAGGAGCAAGAGACCCAGTACTTC. It yields the protein CASLPPGQEQETQYF.

This clone was observed once. V gene TRBV5-6 combines with J gene TRBJ2-1; 7 bases line up with TRBD2. This CDR3 comprises 15 residues. Trimming removed 3 bases from V and 1 base from J; junction bases left unmatched: 4. CDR1 and CDR2 (germline): SGHDT, YYEEEE. The CDR3 sequence is CASSYSGSSYNEQFF. CDR3 DNA sequence: TGTGCCAGCAGCTATAGCGGGTCTTCCTACAATGAGCAGTTCTTC.

The V call is TRBV28, the J call TRBJ2-1; D remains ambiguous. CDR3 length: 14 amino acids. V was clipped by 7 bases and J by 3 bases, with 13 bases between them. Germline loops: CDR1 MDHEN, CDR2 SYDVKM. The CDR3 reads CASNSLNFYNEQFF. As DNA, the CDR3 is TGTGCCAGCAATTCCCTAAACTTCTACAATGAGCAGTTCTTC.

This clone was observed a handful of times. The rearrangement links TRBV5-4 to TRBJ1-5; maybe TRBD1 (6 bases). CDR1 SGHNT and CDR2 YYREEE come from the germline V gene (reference sequence). Trimming left V 0 bases short and J 4 bases short, with 8 bases between. This CDR3 has 14 residues. CDR3 region: CASSLGRGNQPQHF. DNA of the CDR3: TGTGCCAGCAGCTTGGGAAGGGGGAATCAGCCCCAGCATTTT.

The chain combines TRBV28 with TRBJ2-7, with D hard to call. CDR1 is MDHEN and CDR2 is SYDVKM in the germline V gene. V was cut by 3 bases and J by 4 bases, with 16 bases left in between. The CDR3 is 15 amino acids. The chain's CDR3 is CASSFSPLDGYEQYF. In DNA, the CDR3 is TGTGCCAGCAGTTTTTCCCCCCTTGACGGGTACGAGCAGTACTTC.

This clone has a single count. The chain links TRBV7-9 to TRBJ1-1; a weak D match, TRBD1 (6 bases). Between the trimmed V and J ends, which lost 5 bases and 6 bases, there was a span of 16 bases. The CDR3 covers 14 residues. Germline V gene data show CDR1 as SEHNR and CDR2 as FQNEAQ (reference sequence). CDR3 in DNA: TGTGCCAGCAGCCTGACCCCAAGGGGGGCTGAAGCTTTCTTT. It is translated as CASSLTPRGAEAFF. The entire variable domain, with the rest obtained from reference TRBV7-9 and TRBJ1-1, is as follows: DTGVSQNPRHKITKRGQNVTFRCDPISEHNRLYWYRQTLGQGPEFLTYFQNEAQLEKSRLLSDRFSAERPKGSFSTLEIQRTEQGDSAMYLCASSLTPRGAEAFFGQGTRLTVV.

This clone was detected only a few times. Here the CDR3 reads CASTPRARPYTF. CDR3 nucleotide sequence: TGTGCCAGCACCCCACGTGCCCGACCATACACCTTC. The chain carries TRBV6-4 and TRBJ1-2; D is unresolved. V dropped 7 bases and J dropped 11 bases, with 17 bases sitting between them. The CDR3 covers 12 residues. CDR1 MRHNA and CDR2 SNTAGT come from the germline V gene.

The V call is TRBV4-2, the J call TRBJ2-7; 11 positions agree with TRBD2. Germline lookup yields CDR1 LGHNA and CDR2 YNFKEQ. This CDR3 is built from 16 residues. Losses at the gene ends were 1 base for V and 2 bases for J; bases not matched to a gene: 4. The CDR3 DNA is TGTGCCAGCAGCCAAGGGCTAGCGGGAGGAGCCTACGAGCAGTACTTC. Its translation is CASSQGLAGGAYEQYF.

The chain carries TRBV30 and TRBJ2-2; no reliable D call. The CDR3 is 12 amino acids. Trimming shortened V by 1 base and J by 4 bases, and 4 bases separated the two germline ends. The germline V gene has CDR1 GTSNPN and CDR2 SVGIG (reference sequence). The CDR3 protein is CAWSDSTGELFF. CDR3 DNA sequence: TGTGCCTGGAGTGACAGCACCGGGGAGCTGTTTTTT.

The chain couples TRBV7-6 to TRBJ2-2; TRBD2 agrees at 10 bases. The germline V gene encodes CDR1 SGHVS and CDR2 FNYEAQ. The CDR3 length is 20 residues. Losses at the gene ends were 5 bases for V and 6 bases for J; bases not matched to a gene: 21. The chain's CDR3 is CASSNNRGGRTSGTAGELFF. The CDR3 DNA reads TGTGCCAGCAGCAACAACAGGGGGGGTAGGACTAGCGGTACCGCCGGGGAGCTGTTTTTT. The whole variable domain, filled in from reference TRBV7-6 and TRBJ2-2, reads GAGVSQSPRYKVTKRGQDVALRCDPISGHVSLYWYRQALGQGPEFLTYFNYEAQQDKSGLPNDRFSAERPEGSISTLTIQRTEQRDSAMYRCASSNNRGGRTSGTAGELFFGEGSRLTVL.

This clone was counted once. The V gene is TRBV21-1, the J gene TRBJ1-5. TRBV21-1 is recorded as a pseudogene. The CDR3 runs 14 residues. This CDR3 is CASSKERQGRPQHF. The CDR3 DNA reads TGTGCCAGCAGCAAAGAAAGGCAAGGCAGGCCCCAGCATTTT.

This CDR3 reads CASSLSVTGDYEQYF. In DNA form, the CDR3 reads TGTGCCAGCAGCTTAAGTGTGACAGGGGACTACGAGCAGTACTTC. The chain combines TRBV7-2 with TRBJ2-7; 8 nucleotides line up with TRBD1. V trimming: 2 bases; J trimming: 3 bases; junction bases outside the gene matches: 6. This CDR3 comprises 15 residues. Germline CDR1 SGHTA, CDR2 FQGNSA.